This T cell receptor beta chain was sequenced for a study of T cells expressing NK-cell markers. For the study at large: Sorted CD3+CD56+NKG2C+, CD3+CD56+NKG2C- and CD3+CD56-NKG2C+ T cells supplied TCR beta repertoires.

As the method of synthesis, 5'RACE template switching with UMIs yielded TCR beta cDNA. TCRdb reprocessed the 5' RACE reads, with one entry per CDR3 protein and no DNA. This repertoire comprises fewer than 200,000 distinct CDR3 sequences; its ten largest clones make up about a fifth. Germline lookup yields CDR1 ENHRY and CDR2 SYGVKD. The CDR3 length is 18 residues. The V and J genes are TRBV10-3 and TRBJ2-4; TCRdb's D call, TRBD1, is unchecked because there is no DNA. The clonotype comes from a woman aged 18 to 75 in good health. The sample consisted of blood T cells: a sorted CD56 or NKG2C T cell subset, CD4+ or CD8+ T cells, or bulk PBMC T cells (not recorded which). The CDR3 sequence: CAISAKILADRDGNIQYF.